One T cell receptor (beta chain) is described in this entry. For the second PCR, which ran for roughly 7 to 11 cycles, a sample-barcoded 5' primer and a J-beta primer mix were used. Each CDR3 protein is one row after TCRdb ran MiXCR on the 5' RACE reads. The sample records 1.5 million to 2 million distinct CDR3 sequences, roughly 52% being singletons. V lost 1 base and J lost 11, with 23 bases in between. In germline, CDR1 is SEHNR, CDR2 FQNEAQ (reference sequence). This CDR3 is built from 16 residues. The record originates from a study of blood T cells in healthy people across ages. The source material was blood. The chain has TRBV7-9 and TRBJ2-5, with D uncertain. The receptor's source is a woman between 40 and 50 years old in good health. CDR3 nucleotide sequence: TGTGCCAGCAGCTTAGGAGGTCCCCAGTCCTACAATGAGCAGTACTTC. It specifies CASSLGGPQSYNEQYF.